Sequencing of this TCR beta chain was carried out in a study of CD8 T cell repertoires and HIV-1 epitope variants. About the study: Controls were a CMV, EBV and flu peptide pool, Ebola AY9 negative control, and no-peptide well. Cultures ran less than 12 days, with IL-2, IL-7 and IL-15 added on days 3 and 7. 1M T cells were kept uncultured as a baseline.

In regard to this clone: Its antigen is not identified.

The CDR3 runs to 15 residues. Germline values: CDR1 SGHVS, CDR2 FNYEAQ. V shed 6 bases and J shed 0 bases, with 12 bases lying between them. Data came from immunoSEQ multiplex PCR; TCRdb stores just in-frame clones and leaves some out. The data show 6,000 or so clones, with about three fifths seen just once and under 55% held by the top ten. This chain joins TRBV7-6 and TRBJ2-1; D call uncertain. The TCR sequence derives from a male donor with HIV. What was sequenced was cultured CD8+ T cells derived from PBMCs. The CDR3 DNA reads TGTGCCAGCAGTCTCCCAGCTAGCTCCTACAATGAGCAGTTCTTC. Protein: CASSLPASSYNEQFF.